The source of this TCR beta chain is a study of T cell responses to AZD1222 COVID-19 vaccine. Whole-study results and caveats: With dominance at 160-218 and 743-854, vaccine-associated CD4 TCRs spanned spike. Donors skewed white British and female; clonal diversity was possibly underestimated. Reports say nearly half of spike-specific TCRs go after unmutated variant regions. Spike-specific TCRs gained breadth and depth after people received two AZD1222 doses.

Comment on this clone: Its antigen is unidentified.

The CDR3 consists of 15 residues. The germline V gene encodes CDR1 MNHEY and CDR2 SVGEGT. V lost 6 bases and J 0 bases, leaving 14 bases between the germline ends. This table comes from immunoSEQ multiplex PCR, and its TCRdb copy is limited to in-frame clones, with some not included. Of 100,000 to 150,000 clones detected, roughly 92% appear once; the ten largest clones hold 1% to 1.3%. The chain links TRBV6-2 or TRBV6-3 to TRBJ1-1, with D possibly matching TRBD1 (5 bases). The specimen was peripheral blood, collected 28 days after the second AZD1222 dose. The source is an adult who received the AZD1222 COVID-19 vaccine. CDR3 DNA sequence: TGTGCCAGCAGCCCAAGGGACTTTATGAACACTGAAGCTTTCTTT. It codes for CASSPRDFMNTEAFF.